The text below deals with one T cell receptor beta chain. The sample originates from a study of blood T cell repertoires in COVID-19. Whole-study context: Acute and convalescent COVID-19 samples came from the United States, Italy and Spain.

Assay used: immunoSEQ multiplex PCR; TCRdb lists only in-frame clones, some missing. The table records some 240,000 clones, 75% to 90% of them present only once. J gave up 1 base and V 3 bases, and 4 bases lay outside the gene matches. The CDR3 loop spans 15 amino acids. Germline V CDR1 and CDR2: SGHAT, FQNNGV. The source material was peripheral blood. The gene calls are TRBV11-2 and TRBJ2-7; 9 nucleotides line up with TRBD2. This TCR was sampled from a man aged 55 to 70 who had recovered from COVID-19. CDR3 loop: CASSLLAGRSYEQYF. CDR3 nucleotides: TGTGCCAGCAGCTTGCTAGCGGGGAGGTCCTACGAGCAGTACTTC.